This T cell receptor (beta chain) was recovered during a study of T cell repertoires in cytomegalovirus infection (dated by TCRdb to 2018 to 2020). With regard to the full study: Peptide stimulations targeted recently identified HLA-C-restricted CMV epitopes, whose presentation resists viral immunomodulation, together with well-studied HLA-B-restricted epitopes. Because public TCR beta signatures pointed to carriage of CMV infection together with the matching HLA type, the HLA type of each donor mattered for the analysis.

The sample's treatment or condition label, in plain terms: in vitro stimulation with specific CMV peptide epitopes to enrich CMV-specific T cells. Sequencing relied on an Illumina HiSeq 1500. TCRdb trimmed the raw reads at Q25, called clones with MiXCR and kept productive beta chains. Entries that share a CDR3 protein sequence are merged under the most common genes and DNA. Here the sample has about 920,000 distinct CDR3 sequences; roughly 30% occur a single time. Around an eighth of the sample lies in the top ten. Broader findings and caveats from the paper: Cumulative frequency of public TCR beta family members discriminated carriers of CMV infection plus the relevant HLA type in this cohort and an independent approximately 360-donor cohort. In the ex vivo response, HLA-C-restricted CMV-specific TCR beta clonotypes were dominant, and in two of eight donors the single most frequent clonotype came from this HLA-C-restricted group.

This clonotype was observed many times. The target of this receptor is not known. The input lacks base qualities; no much larger clone sits a single base away. This TCR was sampled from a human donor in good health (CMV status not recorded). Some clones in this sample may be carry-over from other donors' samples. The starting material was cultured CD8+ T cells from PBMCs, obtained from culture after CMV antigen stimulation.

The CDR3 protein: CASSYTGASNQPQHF. The bases read TGTGCCAGCAGTTACACAGGGGCCAGCAATCAGCCCCAGCATTTT. Recombination joined TRBV6-5 with TRBJ1-5; TRBD1 fits 7 bases in the junction. V lost 2 bases and J lost 1 base, and the count of bases not matched to a germline gene is 2. Per the germline V gene, MNHEY is the CDR1 and SVGAGI is the CDR2. The CDR3 numbers 15 residues from cysteine through phenylalanine. The entry retains the CDR3 DNA only, 45 bases that are in frame from base 1.